Sequencing of this TCR beta chain was carried out in a study of blood T cell repertoires in COVID-19. Overall study: Sources were T cells, B-cell-depleted T cells, or PBMCs; the material itself was cDNA or gDNA.

This CDR3 has 15 residues. Unmatched junction bases numbered 10, after V lost 5 bases and J lost 6 bases. Germline V gene lookup returns CDR1 MNHEY and CDR2 SVGAGI. In the authors' methods: Reference gene primer amplification gave nucleated cell count estimates. Sequencing was performed with immunoSEQ multiplex PCR; in TCRdb, only in-frame clones are kept and a portion is missing. Clone size and the V and J calls come from that table; the DNA yielded D and trimming. The table lists more than 110,000 clones, 65% to 90% of them singletons, with around 3.2% in the top ten. J is TRBJ2-7 and V is TRBV6-5; TRBD2 matches at 10 bases. The receptor's source is a man aged 50 or older with acute or convalescent COVID-19. Source material: peripheral blood. The CDR3 region has the DNA TGTGCCAGCAGTAAAACCCTAGCGGGAGTTCTCGAGCAGTACTTC. Translation gives CASSKTLAGVLEQYF.